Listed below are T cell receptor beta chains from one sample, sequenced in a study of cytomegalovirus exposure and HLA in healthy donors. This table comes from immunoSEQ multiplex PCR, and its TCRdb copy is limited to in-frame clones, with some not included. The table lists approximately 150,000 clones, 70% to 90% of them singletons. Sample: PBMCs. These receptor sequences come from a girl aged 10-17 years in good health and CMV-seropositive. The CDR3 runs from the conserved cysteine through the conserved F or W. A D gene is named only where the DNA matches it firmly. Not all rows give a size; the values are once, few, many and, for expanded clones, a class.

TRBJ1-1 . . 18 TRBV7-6 TGTGCCAGCAGCTCAATTATAAGGGACACCGAGAAGAACACTGAAGCTTTCTTT CASSSIIRDTEKNTEAFF
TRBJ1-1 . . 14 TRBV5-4 TGTGCCAGCAGCTTGTTAGGGGAGAACACTGAAGCTTTCTTT CASSLLGENTEAFF
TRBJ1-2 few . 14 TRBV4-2 TGTGCCAGCAGCCAAGGTTCCCAGGGTTATGGCTACACCTTC CASSQGSQGYGYTF
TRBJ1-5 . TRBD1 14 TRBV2 TGTGCCAGCAGTCCGGACAGGGGCAATCAGCCCCAGCATTTT CASSPDRGNQPQHF
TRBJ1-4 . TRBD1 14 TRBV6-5 TGTGCCAGCAGAAGACAGGGACGAAATGAAAAACTGTTTTTT CASRRQGRNEKLFF
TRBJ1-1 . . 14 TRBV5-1 TGCGCCAGCAGCTTTACAGTCGGGAACACTGAAGCTTTCTTT CASSFTVGNTEAFF
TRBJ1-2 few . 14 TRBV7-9 TGTGCCAGCAGCTTAGAAGGACAGAACTATGGCTACACCTTC CASSLEGQNYGYTF
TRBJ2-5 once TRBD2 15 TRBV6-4 TGTGCCAGCAGGGCCCCCGGACTAGCTCTAGAGACCCAGTACTTC CASRAPGLALETQYF
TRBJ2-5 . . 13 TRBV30 TGTGCCTGGGAGGGAGGCTTCCAAGAGACCCAGTACTTC CAWEGGFQETQYF
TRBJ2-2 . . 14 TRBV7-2 TGTGCCAGCAGCTTAGCTCCCGGGACCGGGGAGCTGTTTTTT CASSLAPGTGELFF
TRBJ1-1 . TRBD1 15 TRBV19 TGTGCCAGTAGTCTGGGACAGGCGAGGAACACTGAAGCTTTCTTT CASSLGQARNTEAFF
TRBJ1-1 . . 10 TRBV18 TGTGCCAGCGCGAAAACTGAAGCTTTCTTT CASAKTEAFF
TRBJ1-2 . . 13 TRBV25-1 TGTGCCAGCAGCGGACAGCCCCCCTATGGCTACACCTTC CASSGQPPYGYTF
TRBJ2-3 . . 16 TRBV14 TGTGCCAGCAGCCAAGAAGGGGGGGGGCCTCCCGTACCACAGTATTTT CASSQEGGGPPVPQYF
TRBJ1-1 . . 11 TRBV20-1 TGCAGTGCCCTCCTGGGGCCTGAAGCTTTCTTT CSALLGPEAFF
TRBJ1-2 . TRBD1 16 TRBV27 TGTGCCAGCAGTATGTACCGGGACAGAGTTAACTATGGCTACACCTTC CASSMYRDRVNYGYTF
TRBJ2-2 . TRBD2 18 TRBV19 TGTGCCAGTAGTTTCCCGGGACTAGCGGGGGCGGTCACCGGGGAGCTGTTTTTT CASSFPGLAGAVTGELFF
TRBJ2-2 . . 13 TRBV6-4 TGTGCCAGCAGTAGAGCGAACACCGGGGAGCTGTTTTTT CASSRANTGELFF
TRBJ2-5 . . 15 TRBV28 TGTGCCAGCAGTTTATATTCCAGGGTCCCAGAGACCCAGTACTTC CASSLYSRVPETQYF
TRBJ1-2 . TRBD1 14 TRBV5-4 TGTGCCAGCAGGGGGACAGAACCCCTGTATGGCTACACCTTC CASRGTEPLYGYTF
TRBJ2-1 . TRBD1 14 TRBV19 TGTGCCAGTAGTAGCATCGGACAGGACAATGAGCAGTTCTTC CASSSIGQDNEQFF
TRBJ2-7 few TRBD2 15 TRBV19 TGTGCCAGTAGAAAAACTAGCGGGGGATCCTACGAGCAGTACTTC CASRKTSGGSYEQYF